These T cell receptor beta chains were read from a single sample in a study of blood T cell repertoires in COVID-19. Method: immunoSEQ multiplex PCR; TCRdb's copy keeps in-frame clones and lacks some. The sample shows 60,000 to 65,000 clones, 60% to 85% of them seen only once. The source material was peripheral blood. These receptors all come from a woman aged 80 or older with acute or convalescent COVID-19. CDR3s include the opening cysteine and the closing phenylalanine or tryptophan. Fields, in order: J gene, D gene, clone size, V gene, CDR3 protein, CDR3 DNA. A D gene is named only where the DNA matches it firmly. Clone size is given for some rows only: seen once, a few or many times, or a class if the clone is expanded.

TRBJ2-3	TRBD1	NA	TRBV7-2	CASSRTGDTPGTQYF	TGTGCCAGCAGCCGTACAGGGGACACCCCGGGGACGCAGTATTTT
TRBJ1-2	TRBD1	NA	TRBV7-3	CASSLTSGQGGGYTF	TGTGCCAGCAGCTTAACGTCGGGACAGGGAGGGGGCTACACCTTC
TRBJ1-1	NA	NA	TRBV15	CATSSGQWNTEAFF	TGTGCCACCAGCAGCGGACAGTGGAACACTGAAGCTTTCTTT
TRBJ1-4	NA	NA	TRBV28	CASSSDSATNEKLFF	TGTGCCAGCAGTTCCGACAGTGCAACTAATGAAAAACTGTTTTTT
TRBJ2-5	TRBD1	NA	TRBV5-1	CASSLHGTGGAETQYF	TGCGCCAGCAGCTTGCATGGGACAGGGGGCGCAGAGACCCAGTACTTC
TRBJ2-7	NA	few	TRBV27	CASTVRAGITYEQYF	TGTGCCAGCACCGTCAGGGCGGGGATTACCTACGAGCAGTACTTC
TRBJ1-4	NA	NA	TRBV24-1	CATSDLNGGVEKLFF	TGTGCCACCAGTGATTTGAACGGCGGTGTTGAAAAACTGTTTTTT
TRBJ2-1	NA	NA	TRBV5-1	CASSLLLASSYNEQFF	TGCGCCAGCAGTCTACTACTTGCTAGCTCCTACAATGAGCAGTTCTTC
TRBJ1-2	TRBD1	few	TRBV4-2	CASSQDLQGAYGYTF	TGTGCCAGCAGCCAAGATTTGCAGGGGGCCTATGGCTACACCTTC
TRBJ2-5	NA	NA	TRBV6-2/TRBV6-3	CASSYDRQETQYF	TGTGCCAGCAGTTACGACAGACAAGAGACCCAGTACTTC
TRBJ2-7	NA	NA	TRBV12-2	CASRALGVSYEQYF	TGTGCAAGTCGAGCCCTTGGAGTCTCCTACGAGCAGTACTTC
TRBJ1-1	NA	NA	TRBV6-2/TRBV6-3	CASSYSNRQAFF	TGTGCCAGCAGTTACTCTAACAGACAAGCTTTCTTT
TRBJ2-6	NA	NA	TRBV5-5	CASSLGLAGIGANVLTF	TGTGCCAGCAGCTTGGGATTGGCCGGGATTGGGGCCAACGTCCTGACTTTC
TRBJ2-3	TRBD2	NA	TRBV11-3	CASSLSRGVRTDTQYF	TGTGCCAGCAGCTTGTCGCGGGGGGTAAGGACAGATACGCAGTATTTT
TRBJ1-3	NA	NA	TRBV6-2/TRBV6-3	CASGPIGRSGNTIYF	TGTGCCAGCGGCCCCATTGGGAGGTCTGGAAACACCATATATTTT
TRBJ1-1	NA	NA	TRBV28	CASSFTRTEAFF	TGTGCCAGCAGTTTTACCCGGACTGAAGCTTTCTTT
TRBJ2-3	NA	few	TRBV5-6	CASSFVAVHSTDTQYF	TGTGCCAGCAGCTTCGTGGCGGTACATAGCACAGATACGCAGTATTTT
TRBJ2-3	NA	NA	TRBV11-1	CASSLGALTQYF	TGTGCCAGCAGCTTAGGGGCGCTTACGCAGTATTTT
TRBJ2-2	TRBD1	NA	TRBV6-1	CASSAVPGQVNTGELFF	TGTGCCAGCAGTGCAGTACCGGGACAGGTTAACACCGGGGAGCTGTTTTTT
TRBJ1-2	NA	once	TRBV15	CATSTIRTDKNYGYTF	TGTGCCACCAGCACCATTCGGACAGATAAAAACTATGGCTACACCTTC
TRBJ1-1	NA	few	TRBV30	CAWSQREAFF	TGTGCCTGGAGTCAGAGGGAAGCTTTCTTT
TRBJ1-2	NA	NA	TRBV5-1	CASRGEANYGYTF	TGCGCCAGCAGAGGGGAAGCGAACTATGGCTACACCTTC
TRBJ2-3	TRBD2	once	TRBV7-9	CASSSRTSGITQYF	TGTGCCAGCAGCTCGAGGACTAGCGGGATAACGCAGTATTTT
TRBJ2-4	NA	NA	TRBV28	CASSLTGDRAKNIQYF	TGTGCCAGCAGTTTAACGGGAGATCGGGCCAAAAACATTCAGTACTTC
TRBJ1-2	TRBD1	NA	TRBV11-3	CASTRQGGPSGYTF	TGTGCCAGCACCCGACAGGGGGGACCTAGCGGCTACACCTTC
TRBJ2-7	NA	NA	TRBV28	CASRQAGLSAYEQYF	TGTGCCAGCAGACAGGCCGGGCTCTCGGCCTACGAGCAGTACTTC
TRBJ1-3	NA	NA	TRBV5-1	CASSLSGRLNSGNTIYF	TGCGCCAGCAGCTTGTCGGGTCGACTCAACTCTGGAAACACCATATATTTT
TRBJ1-6	NA	NA	TRBV3-1/TRBV3-2	CASSLRQHNSPLHF	TGTGCCAGCAGCCTAAGACAGCATAATTCACCCCTCCACTTT
TRBJ1-2	NA	few	TRBV28	CASSFGSGLGYTF	TGTGCCAGCAGTTTCGGTTCAGGGCTTGGCTACACCTTC
TRBJ1-1	NA	NA	TRBV3-1/TRBV3-2	CASSLRNARSTEAFF	TGTGCCAGCAGCCTCAGAAACGCTCGGAGCACTGAAGCTTTCTTT
TRBJ2-3	TRBD2	NA	TRBV4-1	CASSQGWAGDVRDTQYF	TGCGCCAGCAGCCAAGGCTGGGCGGGAGATGTAAGAGATACGCAGTATTTT
TRBJ2-1	TRBD2	once	TRBV5-1	CASSSSFLTSGRDNEQFF	TGCGCCAGCAGCTCCTCCTTCCTTACTAGCGGGAGGGACAATGAGCAGTTCTTC
TRBJ2-5	TRBD1	NA	TRBV2	CASSEQGADETQYF	TGTGCCAGCAGTGAACAGGGGGCGGACGAGACCCAGTACTTC
TRBJ1-1	TRBD1	once	TRBV11-3	CASSPGQGSSANTEAFF	TGTGCCAGCAGCCCCGGACAGGGGAGTTCGGCGAACACTGAAGCTTTCTTT
TRBJ2-7	NA	NA	TRBV18	CASSPGLQYEQYF	TGTGCCAGCTCACCCGGACTCCAATACGAGCAGTACTTC
TRBJ1-3	NA	NA	TRBV18	CASFSQPGAGNTIYF	TGTGCCAGCTTCTCTCAACCGGGTGCTGGAAACACCATATATTTT
TRBJ1-1	TRBD1	few	TRBV18	CASSPPRGTGTGTEAFF	TGTGCCAGCTCACCACCGCGCGGGACAGGGACAGGGACTGAAGCTTTCTTT
TRBJ2-2	TRBD2	NA	TRBV28	CASSGLAGGAGELFF	TGTGCCAGCAGTGGCCTCGCTGGGGGGGCCGGGGAGCTGTTTTTT
TRBJ1-5	TRBD1	many	TRBV18	CASSPRGQGNSNQPQHF	TGTGCCAGCTCACCACGAGGACAGGGCAATAGCAATCAGCCCCAGCATTTT
TRBJ2-2	NA	once	TRBV19	CASSPTASGELFF	TGTGCCAGTAGCCCTACCGCTTCCGGGGAGCTGTTTTTT
TRBJ1-6	NA	NA	TRBV6-4	CASSLGQGYNSPLHF	TGTGCCAGCAGTCTCGGGCAGGGGTATAATTCACCCCTCCACTTT
TRBJ2-7	TRBD2	NA	TRBV19	CASSSETSGTYEQYF	TGTGCCAGTAGCAGTGAGACTAGCGGAACCTACGAGCAGTACTTC
TRBJ2-4	TRBD1	NA	TRBV18	CASSSTGENIQYF	TGTGCCAGCTCATCTACAGGGGAGAACATTCAGTACTTC
TRBJ2-1	NA	NA	TRBV5-5	CATSVSESSYNEQFF	TGTGCCACCTCGGTGTCCGAGAGCTCCTACAATGAGCAGTTCTTC
TRBJ2-3	NA	NA	TRBV19	CASRSVYYDTQYF	TGTGCCAGTAGGAGCGTTTACTACGATACGCAGTATTTT
TRBJ1-6	TRBD1	few	TRBV3-1/TRBV3-2	CASSPGGIEDSPLHF	TGTGCCAGCAGCCCAGGGGGCATCGAGGATTCACCCCTCCACTTT
TRBJ2-1	TRBD2	NA	TRBV7-2	CASSLIAGAVDEQFF	TGTGCCAGCAGCTTAATCGCGGGAGCTGTCGATGAGCAGTTCTTC
TRBJ1-1	NA	NA	TRBV7-8	CASSNGRASNTEAFF	TGTGCCAGCAGCAACGGGAGGGCATCGAACACTGAAGCTTTCTTT
TRBJ1-2	TRBD1	few	TRBV25-1	CASSEWGQGAKGYTF	TGTGCCAGCAGTGAATGGGGACAGGGGGCGAAGGGCTACACCTTC
TRBJ1-2	NA	few	TRBV7-9	CASSPTGYGYTF	TGTGCCAGCAGCCCAACGGGCTATGGCTACACCTTC
TRBJ2-3	TRBD2	NA	TRBV7-9	CASSLWGGPTDTQYF	TGTGCCAGCAGCTTATGGGGAGGGCCTACAGATACGCAGTATTTT
TRBJ2-1	TRBD2	NA	TRBV19	CASRRTGLYLAGEGQFF	TGTGCCAGTAGAAGGACAGGTCTTTACCTAGCGGGAGAGGGGCAGTTCTTC
TRBJ1-1	TRBD1	NA	TRBV25-1	CASSEPSPGQGAYTEAFF	TGTGCCAGCAGTGAACCAAGCCCGGGACAGGGGGCGTACACTGAAGCTTTCTTT
TRBJ1-5	NA	NA	TRBV19	CASSTPLSGQPGGFGNQPQHF	TGTGCCAGTAGTACTCCCCTCTCCGGACAGCCCGGAGGTTTCGGAAATCAGCCCCAGCATTTT
TRBJ1-5	TRBD1	NA	TRBV19	CASSIIGTATNQPQHF	TGTGCCAGTAGTATAATAGGGACAGCGACGAATCAGCCCCAGCATTTT
TRBJ2-3	TRBD2	NA	TRBV15	CATSAQRAGASTDTQYF	TGTGCCACCAGCGCCCAAAGAGCGGGAGCTAGCACAGATACGCAGTATTTT
TRBJ2-3	NA	NA	TRBV24-1	CATSDSRDILRKGVDTQYF	TGTGCCACCAGTGATTCTCGGGACATCCTAAGGAAGGGAGTAGATACGCAGTATTTT
TRBJ1-2	TRBD1	NA	TRBV13	CASSLQGVEYGYTF	TGTGCCAGCAGTCTCCAGGGGGTCGAATATGGCTACACCTTC